The next 22 T cell receptor beta chains were all read from a single sample in a study of regulatory T cells in long-lasting Graves disease. This sample's time point: persistent/refractory GD, antithyroid drugs over 5 years with positive TRAb. PBMC-extracted RNA yielded the TCR library. To make TCR beta libraries, researchers used iRepertoire HTBI primers and Arm-PCR of CDR3 regions. TCRdb independently ran MiXCR on the multiplex PCR reads; one entry per CDR3 protein. The table includes some 450,000 distinct CDR3 sequences, around 24% detected once. This specimen consisted of peripheral blood mononuclear cells (PBMCs), obtained when the disease was refractory, from a patient treated with antithyroid drugs. Receptors originate from a female donor with Graves disease.

This clonotype was seen repeatedly, ten times or more. The chain carries TRBV2 and TRBJ2-2; 10 bases are shared with TRBD1. The germline V gene encodes CDR1 SNHLY and CDR2 FYNNEI. V shed 8 bases, J shed 8 bases, and the junction held 5 bases outside the gene matches. This CDR3 spans 13 amino acids. Here the CDR3 reads CASGGQGLGELFF. In DNA form, the CDR3 reads TGTGCCAGCGGGGGACAGGGGTTGGGGGAGCTGTTTTTT.

The chain combines TRBV6-1 with TRBJ2-1, with 7 bases lining up with TRBD1. The CDR3 sequence is 15 residues long. Germline loops: CDR1 MNHNS, CDR2 SASEGT. V shed 8 bases, J shed 0 bases, and the junction held 7 bases outside the gene matches. The CDR3 DNA reads as TGTGCCAGCGGCCGACAGGGAAGCTCCTACAATGAGCAGTTCTTC. Protein sequence: CASGRQGSSYNEQFF.

This clonotype was counted many times. The CDR3 DNA sequence: TGTGCCAGCAGTGTATCCTGGGGTTCGATTAATGAAAAACTGTTTTTT. Amino acid sequence: CASSVSWGSINEKLFF. The chain uses TRBV2 and TRBJ1-4, with no clear D. Germline loops: CDR1 SNHLY, CDR2 FYNNEI. V was cut by 4 bases and J by 4 bases, with 16 bases left in between. The CDR3 runs 16 residues.

The V gene is TRBV6-9, the J gene TRBJ2-3; D perhaps matches TRBD1 (6 bases). Germline V gene data show CDR1 as MNHGY and CDR2 as SVAAGI. The CDR3 is 15 amino acids. Trimming shortened V by 3 bases and J by 1 base, and 11 bases separated the two germline ends. The CDR3: CASSYRGSGTDTQYF. CDR3 DNA sequence: TGTGCCAGCAGTTACAGGGGCTCAGGCACAGATACGCAGTATTTT.

The table lists this clonotype with a few counts. V usage is TRBV12-3 or TRBV12-4 and J usage is TRBJ2-7; possible D gene TRBD1, 6 bases. CDR3 length: 14 residues. V shed 6 bases and J shed 1 base, with 13 bases lying between them. CDR3: CASRPRTDSYEQYF. In nucleotides, the CDR3 is TGTGCCAGCAGGCCGAGGACAGATTCCTACGAGCAGTACTTC.

The CDR3 nucleotides read TGTGCCAGTAGGACTAGCGGGTTTATCAAAAACATTCAGTACTTC. This codes for CASRTSGFIKNIQYF. This chain connects TRBV19 to TRBJ2-4; 10 nucleotides line up with TRBD2. This CDR3 contains 15 residues. Unmatched junction bases numbered 5, after V lost 6 bases and J lost 3 bases. Germline V gene sequence: CDR1 LNHDA, CDR2 SQIVND (reference sequence). The entire variable domain, with the rest obtained from reference TRBV19 and TRBJ2-4, is as follows: DGGITQSPKYLFRKEGQNVTLSCEQNLNHDAMYWYRQDPGQGLRLIYYSQIVNDFQKGDIAEGYSVSREKKESFPLTVTSAQKNPTAFYLCASRTSGFIKNIQYFGAGTRLSVL.

This sequence joins TRBV2 and TRBJ1-5; D possibly corresponds to TRBD1 (5 bases). This CDR3 has 14 amino acids. V was pared by 6 bases and J by 5 bases, with 14 bases between. CDR1 SNHLY and CDR2 FYNNEI come from the germline V gene. The CDR3 coding sequence is TGTGCCAGCAGGCCCGGAGGGGATGATCAGCCCCAGCATTTT. Its translation is CASRPGGDDQPQHF.

The chain couples TRBV6-1 to TRBJ2-7, with 13 bases that match TRBD2. After removal of 5 bases from V and 5 bases from J, the junction contained 9 bases not matched to a gene. This CDR3 has 16 residues. Germline CDR1 MNHNS, CDR2 SASEGT. The CDR3 DNA reads as TGTGCCAGCAGTCGGACTAGCGGGAGCCTTCCTAACGAGCAGTACTTC. Protein product: CASSRTSGSLPNEQYF.

In this sample, this clonotype turned up a few times. The gene calls are TRBV4-3 and TRBJ2-7; 7 bases match TRBD2. The ends lost 0 bases at V and 6 bases at J; junction bases unmatched: 8. Germline CDR1 is LGHNA and CDR2 is YSLEER. The CDR3 is 15 residues long. The CDR3: CASSQDGGSGREQYF. DNA of the CDR3: TGCGCCAGCAGCCAAGATGGCGGGAGTGGGCGCGAGCAGTACTTC.

This clonotype was detected many times. This chain joins TRBV28 and TRBJ1-2; D perhaps matches TRBD1 (6 bases). The CDR3 extends over 13 amino acids. Per germline, CDR1 MDHEN and CDR2 SYDVKM. Trimming took off 2 bases at V and 8 bases at J, with 12 bases between the two ends. CDR3: CASSLPTGFGYTF. The CDR3 bases are TGTGCCAGCAGTTTACCCACAGGGTTCGGCTACACCTTC.

The table lists this clonotype with a few counts. The genes are TRBV29-1 and TRBJ1-1; D not certain. CDR3 size: 11 residues. Germline CDR1 and CDR2: SQVTM and ANQGSEA. The ends were cut back, 6 bases at V and 6 bases at J, with 11 bases in the middle. CDR3 in DNA: TGCAGCGTGAGTCCCGGGGCTGAAGCTTTCTTT. This sequence encodes CSVSPGAEAFF.

This clonotype was counted between two and nine times. This chain joins TRBV12-5 and TRBJ1-2, with 7 bases matching TRBD1. The junction had 4 bases not matched to a gene; V was cut back by 6 bases and J by 0 bases. Germline V CDR1 and CDR2: LGHNT, FRNRAP. CDR3 length: 14 residues. DNA of the CDR3: TGTGCTAGTGGAAACAGGGGTTCTAACTATGGCTACACCTTC. Encoded protein: CASGNRGSNYGYTF. Together with reference TRBV12-5 and TRBJ1-2, the CDR3 gives the full variable domain: DARVTQTPRHKVTEMGQEVTMRCQPILGHNTVFWYRQTMMQGLELLAYFRNRAPLDDSGMPKDRFSAEMPDATLATLKIQPSEPRDSAVYFCASGNRGSNYGYTFGSGTRLTVV.

This clonotype was seen at least ten times. The J gene is TRBJ2-7, the V gene TRBV12-3 or TRBV12-4, with TRBD1 identical over 7 bases. J was trimmed by 5 bases and V by 6 bases; bases with no gene match: 7. The CDR3 is 13 amino acids. In DNA, the CDR3 is TGTGCCAGCAGGCGGACAGGAGCCCACGAGCAGTACTTC. This translates into CASRRTGAHEQYF.

Many counts were recorded for this clonotype. V gene TRBV15 combines with J gene TRBJ2-2; TRBD1 is a possible D gene (5 bases). Germline-derived CDR1 and CDR2 are LNHNV and YYDKDF (reference sequence). CDR3 length equals 16 residues. Trimming left V 1 base short and J 0 bases short, with 9 bases between. The CDR3, as DNA: TGTGCCACCAGCAGAGTAAGGGGATCGAACACCGGGGAGCTGTTTTTT. It yields the protein CATSRVRGSNTGELFF.

This chain links TRBV20-1 with TRBJ2-7, with a tentative D call TRBD1 (5 bases). Trimming pared 0 bases from V and 0 bases from J, leaving 18 bases between. The length of the CDR3 is 17 residues. CDR1 DFQATT and CDR2 SNEGSKA come from the germline V gene (reference sequence). The CDR3 nucleotides read TGCAGTGCTAGAGATTATAGTTGGCAGGGCAGCTCCTACGAGCAGTACTTC. Protein: CSARDYSWQGSSYEQYF.

This clonotype was counted many times. Written as DNA, the CDR3 is TGTGCCACCCAGGGGATCTATAATTCACCCCTCCACTTT. Its translation is CATQGIYNSPLHF. The J gene is TRBJ1-6, the V gene TRBV15; D might be TRBD1 (6 bases). The CDR3 spans 13 residues. V lost 8 bases, J lost 3 bases, and 8 bases lay in between. In germline, CDR1 is LNHNV, CDR2 YYDKDF (reference sequence).

The chain is built from TRBV18 and TRBJ2-7; D is possibly TRBD2 (6 bases). CDR1 and CDR2 (germline): KGHSH, LQKENI. V was trimmed by 1 base and J by 3 bases, leaving 10 bases between them. This CDR3 is built from 14 residues. CDR3: CASSPQGGGYEQYF. The DNA for the CDR3 is TGTGCCAGCTCACCACAGGGAGGAGGCTACGAGCAGTACTTC.

The rearrangement joins TRBV7-9 to TRBJ1-2, with D maybe TRBD1 (6 bases). The CDR3 sequence is 15 residues long. Germline values: CDR1 SEHNR, CDR2 FQNEAQ (reference sequence). V was shortened by 5 bases and J by 4 bases, with 17 bases between the two germline ends. The CDR3 is CASSGAQGTPYGYTF. Written as DNA, the CDR3 is TGTGCCAGCAGCGGCGCGCAGGGGACCCCCTATGGCTACACCTTC.

The chain is built from TRBV19 and TRBJ2-7; the match to TRBD2 covers 7 bases. J gave up 4 bases and V 5 bases, and 8 bases lay outside the gene matches. Germline assignment: CDR1 LNHDA and CDR2 SQIVND (reference sequence). This CDR3 region has 14 residues. The CDR3 here is CASSPPGLPYEQYF. DNA of the CDR3: TGTGCCAGTAGTCCGCCGGGACTACCTTACGAGCAGTACTTC.

The sample holds a few counts of this clonotype. A much larger clonotype is one base distant, so this may be a read error. The conserved phenylalanine or tryptophan normally closing the CDR3 is absent here, so this likely arose from a read error. The CDR3 DNA reads TGTGCCAGCAGTGGACAGGGGGCGCGGGTTAGTGAAAAACTGTTTCTT. This translates into CASSGQGARVSEKLFL. This chain uses TRBV2 with TRBJ1-4; 10 bases agree with TRBD1. This CDR3 has 16 residues. Germline V CDR1 and CDR2: SNHLY, FYNNEI. Trimming cost V 4 bases and J 7 bases; bases outside gene matches: 9.

This clonotype was counted only a few times. Here the CDR3 reads CASSPGTASNYGYTF. Written as DNA, the CDR3 is TGTGCCAGCTCACCGGGAACAGCCTCTAACTATGGCTACACCTTC. This rearrangement joins TRBV18 to TRBJ1-2; D remains unclear. Germline CDR1 KGHSH, CDR2 LQKENI. The V gene lost 3 bases and the J gene lost 0 bases, with 11 bases spanning the gap. This CDR3 has 15 amino acids.

The table lists this clonotype with a few counts. The J gene is TRBJ2-7, the V gene TRBV29-1; TRBD1 matches 7 bases. This CDR3 is 13 amino acids long. Germline CDR1 SQVTM, CDR2 ANQGSEA. V dropped 4 bases and J dropped 9; count of bases not matched to a gene: 12. DNA of the CDR3: TGCAGCGTTGGGGGAACAGGGGCCGGCCTGCAGTACTTC. The encoded protein is CSVGGTGAGLQYF.